This TCR beta chain was captured by sequencing in a study of cytomegalovirus exposure and HLA in healthy donors. Clones were read by immunoSEQ multiplex PCR, and TCRdb kept only the in-frame ones, dropping some. The table shows some 350,000 clones, with about 90% occurring only once. In the case of this clone: Its target is unknown.

Between the trimmed V and J ends, which lost 0 bases and 7 bases, there was a span of 10 bases. The CDR3 consists of 14 residues. CDR1 is SGDLS and CDR2 is YYNGEE in the germline V gene. Separate from the approximately 700-subject first cohort was the roughly 130-subject validation cohort, to which the donors belonged. Study-wide results and caveats: TCR sequences were mostly rare, though some public TCRs occurred in many donors. Published work reported that the classifier diagnosed cytomegalovirus status with high specificity and sensitivity. Subsequent analysis showed first-cohort TCR clusters tending to co-occur in 120 or so validation repertoires.

Input material: PBMCs. J is TRBJ2-2 and V is TRBV9; D is ambiguous. The receptor comes from a woman under 40 in good health and CMV-seropositive. CDR3 coding DNA: TGTGCCAGCAGCGTAGCTGGGGTTGTCGGGGAGCTGTTTTTT. Its translation is CASSVAGVVGELFF.